The 14 T cell receptor beta chains reported below all come from one sample, sequenced in a study of spatial heterogeneity in lung cancer. Study-wide findings and caveats: Tumoral mutation counts were tracked by counts of expanded intratumoral alpha and beta TCRs.

No cognate antigen is known for these TCRs. Time point: sample taken at primary tumor resection. TCRdb called the 5' RACE reads again in MiXCR, with one record for every CDR3 protein. The sample carries around 8,100 distinct CDR3 sequences, around 12% recorded once. The sequences come from lung tumor tissue, collected at surgery. The origin of the receptors is a male donor with early-stage non-small cell lung cancer.

At least ten counts were recorded for this clonotype. This beta chain is off target for a library built for alpha chains, so its abundance means little. The rearrangement joins TRBV28 to TRBJ2-3; possibly TRBD2 for D (6 bases). The CDR3 is made up of 15 amino acids. The ends were cut back, 5 bases at V and 5 bases at J, with 17 bases in the middle. Germline loops: CDR1 MDHEN, CDR2 SYDVKM. The CDR3 spells CASSPFSDGGDTQYF. For the CDR3, the DNA is TGTGCCAGCAGTCCCTTTAGCGACGGGGGAGATACGCAGTATTTT.

Within the sample, this clonotype is large. The size of this beta chain means little, since it is a stray read in a library made for alpha chains. The V and J genes are TRBV7-2 and TRBJ2-7; TRBD1 aligns across 11 bases. Germline V gene data show CDR1 as SGHTA and CDR2 as FQGNSA. Germline trimming cut 3 bases from V and 3 bases from J; bases unmatched to any gene: 4. CDR3 length: 15 amino acids. This CDR3 reads CASSFAGTGGYEQYF. CDR3 nucleotide sequence: TGTGCCAGCAGCTTCGCCGGGACAGGGGGCTACGAGCAGTACTTC.

This clonotype showed up just a few times. This beta chain came through as a stray read in a library set up for alpha chains, and its size says little. The chain combines TRBV20-1 with TRBJ2-5; tentative D call: TRBD2 (6 bases). V was trimmed by 1 base and J by 1 base, leaving 10 bases between them. The CDR3 is 14 amino acids. Germline V CDR1 and CDR2: DFQATT, SNEGSKA (reference sequence). The CDR3 bases are TGCAGTGCTAGAGGCGGGACGGCCCAAGAGACCCAGTACTTC. Its protein product is CSARGGTAQETQYF.

This clonotype was seen many times. A library made for alpha chains picked up this beta chain off target, so its size means little. The chain has TRBV10-2 and TRBJ1-6; 9 bases are shared with TRBD1. This CDR3 comprises 14 residues. The germline V gene has CDR1 WSHSY and CDR2 SAAADI. V shed 5 bases, J shed 10 bases, and the junction held 6 bases outside the gene matches. The chain's CDR3 is CASSPQGARSPLHF. The CDR3 DNA is TGCGCCAGCAGTCCACAGGGGGCTCGATCACCCCTCCACTTT.

Relative to its sample, this clonotype is medium-sized (0.01 to 0.1%). Because the library targeted alpha chains, this beta chain is an off-target read whose size means little. The chain uses TRBV4-3 and TRBJ2-7; D possibly corresponds to TRBD1 (5 bases). The CDR3 is 13 amino acids. V lost 1 base to trimming and J lost 4 bases, with 8 bases between them. Germline V gene lookup returns CDR1 LGHNA and CDR2 YSLEER. CDR3: CASSQVKGYEQYF. The CDR3 bases are TGCGCCAGCAGCCAAGTTAAGGGGTACGAGCAGTACTTC.

This clonotype was seen many times. This beta chain slipped into a library made for alpha chains as a stray read, so its size is not meaningful. The chain joins TRBV7-2 to TRBJ1-6; D gene ambiguous. The V gene's germline CDR1 is SGHTA and CDR2 FQGNSA. Trimming removed 5 bases from V and 7 bases from J, with 15 bases in between. The CDR3 runs to 15 residues. CDR3 in amino acids: CASSLSTGRNSPLHF. In DNA form, the CDR3 reads TGTGCCAGCAGCCTCAGTACGGGTCGGAATTCACCCCTCCACTTT.

Within the sample, this clonotype is medium-sized. For a library built for alpha chains, this beta chain is a stray read; little rests on its size. This sequence joins TRBV10-3 and TRBJ2-3; D unclear. Germline CDR1 is ENHRY and CDR2 is SYGVKD. The CDR3 has 14 residues. Between the trimmed V and J ends, which lost 3 bases and 0 bases, there was a span of 7 bases. In nucleotides, the CDR3 is TGTGCCATCAGTGATTCTACTAGCACAGATACGCAGTATTTT. It is translated as CAISDSTSTDTQYF.

This clonotype was seen ten or more times. This beta chain is off target for a library built for alpha chains, so its abundance means little. The chain carries TRBV6-6 and TRBJ1-1; D is unresolved. There are 16 residues in the CDR3. Germline V CDR1 and CDR2: MNHNY, SVGAGI (reference sequence). Deletions cut 6 bases from V and 0 bases from J, with 17 bases between. The CDR3 DNA is TGTGCCAGCAGCCGCTGGGAGGGAGTGATGAACACTGAAGCTTTCTTT. Encoded protein: CASSRWEGVMNTEAFF.

This clonotype ranks as medium-sized. This beta chain is off target for a library built for alpha chains, so its abundance means little. This sequence joins TRBV27 and TRBJ2-7, with 14 nucleotides matching TRBD2. The CDR3 totals 15 residues. V shed 5 bases, J shed 5 bases, and the junction held 5 bases outside the gene matches. Germline CDR1 is MNHEY and CDR2 is SMNVEV (reference sequence). DNA for the CDR3: TGTGCCAGCAGTCTCGGACTAGCGGGAGGCCACGAGCAGTACTTC. It encodes CASSLGLAGGHEQYF.

There are many counts of this clonotype. This beta chain appears as a stray read in a library generated for alpha chains; its size is not informative. The chain carries TRBV5-1 and TRBJ1-4; D is unclear. Germline values: CDR1 SGHRS, CDR2 YFSETQ. This CDR3 comprises 15 residues. With 0 bases removed from V and 5 bases from J, the gap between germline ends came to 11 bases. CDR3 in amino acids: CASSLEGGTNEKLFF. Written as DNA, the CDR3 is TGCGCCAGCAGCTTGGAGGGAGGTACCAATGAAAAACTGTTTTTT.

There are many counts of this clonotype. For a library built for alpha chains, this beta chain is a stray read; little rests on its size. The chain links TRBV2 to TRBJ2-1; D may be TRBD1 or TRBD2 (5 bases each). Per germline, CDR1 SNHLY and CDR2 FYNNEI. The V end lost 6 bases, the J end lost 3 bases, and 12 bases lay between the germline ends. The CDR3 consists of 14 residues. The CDR3, as DNA: TGTGCCAGCAGCGGGACGGGCAACTACAATGAGCAGTTCTTC. This sequence encodes CASSGTGNYNEQFF.

This clonotype was observed many times. The library was designed around alpha chains, so this beta chain is a stray read whose abundance carries little weight. V and J are TRBV20-1 and TRBJ1-1; maybe TRBD1 (6 bases). Deletions cut 4 bases from V and 1 base from J, with 13 bases between. Germline CDR1 DFQATT, CDR2 SNEGSKA (reference sequence). The CDR3 consists of 14 residues. CDR3 protein: CSAIPGGANTEAFF. As DNA, the CDR3 is TGCAGTGCTATCCCGGGGGGGGCGAACACTGAAGCTTTCTTT.

This clonotype is medium-sized. This beta chain represents an off-target read in a library built for alpha chains; its size is of limited meaning. This chain uses TRBV10-2 with TRBJ2-7; 8 bases line up with TRBD2. This CDR3 is 14 amino acids long. V dropped 2 bases and J dropped 2; count of bases not matched to a gene: 2. Germline CDR1 and CDR2: WSHSY and SAAADI. The DNA for the CDR3 is TGCGCCAGCAGTGAGCCGGGACTAGCCTACGAGCAGTACTTC. It encodes CASSEPGLAYEQYF.

This clonotype appeared many times. Since the library was made to target alpha chains, this beta chain is a stray read and its abundance is not meaningful. CDR3 residues: CASSTATGPFGELFF. The CDR3 DNA is TGTGCCAGCAGTACGGCGACAGGCCCGTTCGGGGAGCTGTTTTTT. V usage is TRBV6-2 or TRBV6-3 and J usage is TRBJ2-2; the D gene is possibly TRBD1 (6 bases). The ends were cut back, 5 bases at V and 7 bases at J, with 17 bases in the middle. The CDR3 length is 15 residues. The germline V gene has CDR1 MNHEY and CDR2 SVGEGT.